This TCR beta chain was profiled in a study of T cell responses to AZD1222 COVID-19 vaccine. Study results and limitations: At baseline, just five to seven AZD1222 recipients tested seropositive. Vaccination with two AZD1222 doses was followed by a rise in Spike-specific TCR breadth and depth.

Sequenced by immunoSEQ multiplex PCR; TCRdb stores in-frame clones only, minus some. The sample has 100,000 to 150,000 clones, 80% to 90% seen once. Trimming stripped 4 bases from V and 0 bases from J, with 11 bases between. The CDR3 is 14 amino acids. Germline lookup yields CDR1 SGHDT and CDR2 YYEEEE. Points on this clone: No antigen is known for it.

Sequences were derived from peripheral blood, sampled on day 0 of AZD1222 vaccination. The chain couples TRBV5-6 to TRBJ2-7; D ambiguous. The clonotype was recovered from an adult in good health. The CDR3 DNA reads TGTGCCAGCAGCGAGCGACCAAGCTCCTACGAGCAGTACTTC. This translates into CASSERPSSYEQYF.